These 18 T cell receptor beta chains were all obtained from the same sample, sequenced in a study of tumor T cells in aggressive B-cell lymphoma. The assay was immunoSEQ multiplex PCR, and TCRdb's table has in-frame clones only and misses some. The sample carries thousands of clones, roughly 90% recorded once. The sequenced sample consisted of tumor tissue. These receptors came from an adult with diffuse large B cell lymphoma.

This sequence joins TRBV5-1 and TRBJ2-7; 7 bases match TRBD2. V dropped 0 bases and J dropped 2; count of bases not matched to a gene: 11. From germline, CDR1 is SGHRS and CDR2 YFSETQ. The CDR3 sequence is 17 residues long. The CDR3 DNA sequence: TGCGCCAGCAGCTTGGTAGTAGCGGGTAAGAAGGCCTACGAGCAGTACTTC. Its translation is CASSLVVAGKKAYEQYF.

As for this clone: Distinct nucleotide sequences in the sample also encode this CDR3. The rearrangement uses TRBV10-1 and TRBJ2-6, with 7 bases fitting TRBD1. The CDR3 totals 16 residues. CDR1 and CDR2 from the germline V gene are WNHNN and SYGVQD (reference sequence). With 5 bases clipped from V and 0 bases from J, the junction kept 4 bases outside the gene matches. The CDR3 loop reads CASSRDSRSGANVLTF. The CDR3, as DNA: TGCGCCAGCAGTCGGGACAGCCGCTCTGGGGCCAACGTCCTGACTTTC.

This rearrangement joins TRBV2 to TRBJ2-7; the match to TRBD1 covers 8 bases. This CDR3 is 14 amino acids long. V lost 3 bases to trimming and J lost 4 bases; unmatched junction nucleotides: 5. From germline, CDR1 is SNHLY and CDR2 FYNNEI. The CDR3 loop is CASSDKQGAYEQYF. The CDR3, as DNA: TGTGCCAGCAGTGACAAGCAGGGGGCTTACGAGCAGTACTTC.

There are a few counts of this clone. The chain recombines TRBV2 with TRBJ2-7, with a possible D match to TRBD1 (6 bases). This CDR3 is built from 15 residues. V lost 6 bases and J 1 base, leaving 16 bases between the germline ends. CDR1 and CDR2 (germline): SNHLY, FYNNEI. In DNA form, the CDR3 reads TGTGCCAGCAGACTCGGGAACAGGGATTCCTACGAGCAGTACTTC. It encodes CASRLGNRDSYEQYF.

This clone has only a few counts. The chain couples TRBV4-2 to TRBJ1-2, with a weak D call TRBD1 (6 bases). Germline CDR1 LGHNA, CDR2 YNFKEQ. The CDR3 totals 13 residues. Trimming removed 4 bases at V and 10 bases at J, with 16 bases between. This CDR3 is CASSLGHLGVYTF. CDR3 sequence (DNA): TGTGCCAGCAGCCTGGGACATCTGGGGGTCTACACCTTC.

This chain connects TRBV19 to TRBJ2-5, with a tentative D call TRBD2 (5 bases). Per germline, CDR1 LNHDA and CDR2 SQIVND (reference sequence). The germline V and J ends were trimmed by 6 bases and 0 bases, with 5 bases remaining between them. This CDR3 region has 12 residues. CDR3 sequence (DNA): TGTGCCAGTAGGGAGGACCAAGAGACCCAGTACTTC. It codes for CASREDQETQYF.

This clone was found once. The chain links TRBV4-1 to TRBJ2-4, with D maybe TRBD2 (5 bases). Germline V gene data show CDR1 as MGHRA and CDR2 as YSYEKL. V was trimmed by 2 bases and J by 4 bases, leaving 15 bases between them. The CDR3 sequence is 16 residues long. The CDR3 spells CASSQTTSPGKNIQYF. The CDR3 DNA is TGCGCCAGCAGCCAAACTACTAGTCCGGGGAAAAACATTCAGTACTTC.

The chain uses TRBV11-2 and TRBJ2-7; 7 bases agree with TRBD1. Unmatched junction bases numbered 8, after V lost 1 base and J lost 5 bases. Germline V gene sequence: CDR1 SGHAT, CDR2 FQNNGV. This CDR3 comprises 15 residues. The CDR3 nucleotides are TGTGCCAGCAGCTTAGCAGTGGTAGGGGGCGACGAGCAGTACTTC. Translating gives CASSLAVVGGDEQYF.

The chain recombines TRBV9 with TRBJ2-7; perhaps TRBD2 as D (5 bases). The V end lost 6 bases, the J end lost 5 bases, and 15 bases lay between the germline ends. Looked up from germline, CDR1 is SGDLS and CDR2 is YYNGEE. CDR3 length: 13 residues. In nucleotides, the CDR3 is TGTGCCAGCACCCAACACCCCGGGGACGAGCAGTACTTC. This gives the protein CASTQHPGDEQYF.

CDR3 DNA: TGTGCCAGCAGACTAACGGGGGGGCCATCCTACGAGCAGTACTTC. Translated: CASRLTGGPSYEQYF. The J gene is TRBJ2-7, the V gene TRBV27; 8 positions agree with TRBD2. CDR1 and CDR2 (germline): MNHEY, SMNVEV (reference sequence). The CDR3 runs to 15 residues. Trimming removed 6 bases from V and 1 base from J; junction bases left unmatched: 8.

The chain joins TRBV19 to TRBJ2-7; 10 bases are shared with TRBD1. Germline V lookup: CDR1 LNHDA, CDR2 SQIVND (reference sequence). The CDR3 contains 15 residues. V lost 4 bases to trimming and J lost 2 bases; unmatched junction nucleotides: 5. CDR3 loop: CASSKVGTGAYEQYF. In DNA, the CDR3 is TGTGCCAGTAGTAAGGTTGGGACAGGGGCCTACGAGCAGTACTTC.

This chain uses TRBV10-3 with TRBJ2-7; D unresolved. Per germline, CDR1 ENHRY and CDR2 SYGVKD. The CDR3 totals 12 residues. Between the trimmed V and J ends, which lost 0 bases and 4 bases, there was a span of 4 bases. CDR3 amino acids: CAISESSYEQYF. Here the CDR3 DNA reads TGTGCCATCAGTGAGTCCAGTTACGAGCAGTACTTC.

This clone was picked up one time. The DNA of the CDR3 is TGCGCCAGCAGCCCGACTGATTATGGCTACACCTTC. It codes for CASSPTDYGYTF. This rearrangement joins TRBV5-1 to TRBJ1-2, with unresolved D. Deletions cut 4 bases from V and 5 bases from J, with 9 bases between. Per the germline V gene, CDR1 is SGHRS and CDR2 is YFSETQ. The CDR3 length is 12 residues.

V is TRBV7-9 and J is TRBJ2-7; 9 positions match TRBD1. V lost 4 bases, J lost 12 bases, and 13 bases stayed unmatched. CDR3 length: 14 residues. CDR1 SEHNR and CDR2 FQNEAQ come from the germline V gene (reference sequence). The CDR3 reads CASSSPGQGPGVYF. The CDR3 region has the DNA TGTGCCAGCAGCTCTCCGGGACAGGGACCGGGGGTGTACTTC.

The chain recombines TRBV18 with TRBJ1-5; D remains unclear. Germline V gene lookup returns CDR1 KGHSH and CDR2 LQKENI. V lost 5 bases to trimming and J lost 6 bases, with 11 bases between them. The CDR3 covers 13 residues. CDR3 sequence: CASSSGDRQPQHF. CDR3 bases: TGTGCCAGCTCATCCGGGGATCGTCAGCCCCAGCATTTT.

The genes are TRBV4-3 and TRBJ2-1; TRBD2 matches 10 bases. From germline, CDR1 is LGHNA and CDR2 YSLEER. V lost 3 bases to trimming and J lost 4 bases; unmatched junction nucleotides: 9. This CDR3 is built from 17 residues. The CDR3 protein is CASSQEIAGGRYNEQFF. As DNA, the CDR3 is TGCGCCAGCAGCCAGGAAATAGCGGGGGGTCGATACAATGAGCAGTTCTTC.

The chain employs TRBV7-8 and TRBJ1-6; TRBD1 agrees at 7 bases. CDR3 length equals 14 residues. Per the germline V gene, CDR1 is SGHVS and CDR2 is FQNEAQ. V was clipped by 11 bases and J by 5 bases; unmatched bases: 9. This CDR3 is CASGGDSNNSPLHF. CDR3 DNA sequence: TGTGCCTCCGGGGGGGACAGTAATAATTCACCCCTCCACTTT.

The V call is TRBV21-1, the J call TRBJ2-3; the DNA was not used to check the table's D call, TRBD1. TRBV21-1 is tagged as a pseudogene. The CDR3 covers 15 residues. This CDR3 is CASSNRDRATDTQYF. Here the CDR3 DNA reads TGTGCCAGCAGCAACCGGGACAGGGCCACAGATACGCAGTATTTT.